These 10 T cell receptor beta chains came from one sample sequenced in a study of CD8+CD57+ T cells in acquired aplastic anemia. Sequenced patients had shown CD8+CD57+ cell expansion by flow cytometry. Profiles of TCR beta VDJ and CDR3 were generated from a genomic DNA template. From the reads, TCRdb called clonotypes with MiXCR, one entry per CDR3 protein. Seen here are 200,000 to 250,000 distinct CDR3 sequences, 65% observed once, and the top ten hold roughly 61%. The sequencing sample was made of sorted CD4+, CD8+, or CD8+CD57+ T cells (not recorded which) from PBMCs. All receptors derive from a human donor with aplastic anemia.

Many counts were recorded for this clonotype. The V gene is TRBV15, the J gene TRBJ2-2, with a possible D match to TRBD1 (5 bases). The CDR3 runs to 14 residues. Deletions cut 0 bases from V and 7 bases from J, with 9 bases between. Germline V gene lookup returns CDR1 LNHNV and CDR2 YYDKDF (reference sequence). The DNA of the CDR3 is TGTGCCACCAGCAGAGATGACAGATTCGGGGAGCTGTTTTTT. Amino acid sequence: CATSRDDRFGELFF.

The J gene is TRBJ1-1, the V gene TRBV20-1; tentative D call: TRBD1 (5 bases). The CDR3 contains 13 residues. The V and J ends lost 3 bases and 1 base respectively, with 9 bases between them. Germline CDR1 DFQATT, CDR2 SNEGSKA (reference sequence). CDR3 in DNA: TGCAGTGCTAGTCGCGACAGGAACACTGAAGCTTTCTTT. Protein: CSASRDRNTEAFF.

In DNA form, the CDR3 reads TGCGCCAGCAGCCTAGACCCGCCGTATGGCTACACCTTC. As protein: CASSLDPPYGYTF. V and J are TRBV5-1 and TRBJ1-2, with D unresolved. Germline V gene lookup returns CDR1 SGHRS and CDR2 YFSETQ. The CDR3 sequence is 13 residues long. Trimming removed 4 bases at V and 5 bases at J, with 12 bases between. Together with reference TRBV5-1 and TRBJ1-2, the CDR3 gives the full variable domain: KAGVTQTPRYLIKTRGQQVTLSCSPISGHRSVSWYQQTPGQGLQFLFEYFSETQRNKGNFPGRFSGRQFSNSRSEMNVSTLELGDSALYLCASSLDPPYGYTFGSGTRLTVV.

The chain recombines TRBV7-9 with TRBJ2-1, with 10 bases matching TRBD2. This CDR3 is built from 16 residues. Trimming removed 4 bases from V and 4 bases from J; junction bases left unmatched: 7. Germline V gene sequence: CDR1 SEHNR, CDR2 FQNEAQ (reference sequence). CDR3 coding DNA: TGTGCCAGCAGCTCGTCAGCGGGAGGGCCTTACAATGAGCAGTTCTTC. This gives the protein CASSSSAGGPYNEQFF.

The rearrangement uses TRBV24-1 and TRBJ2-7, with 7 positions matching TRBD2. Near its end, the DNA agrees better with TRBJ2-5, so the J call may be wrong. Germline assignment: CDR1 KGHDR and CDR2 SFDVKD. The CDR3 covers 14 residues. CDR3 region: CATSVGGAAETQYF. The CDR3 coding sequence is TGTGCCACCAGTGTGGGAGGGGCGGCTGAGACCCAGTACTTC.

This clonotype was seen a handful of times. The chain is built from TRBV7-2 and TRBJ2-1, with 9 bases lining up with TRBD1. This CDR3 is built from 15 residues. V lost 1 base and J lost 7; bases outside the gene matches: 5. The germline gives CDR1 SGHTA, CDR2 FQGNSA. The chain's CDR3 is CASSLEVTGGNEQFF. The CDR3 DNA reads as TGTGCCAGCAGCTTAGAAGTGACAGGGGGTAATGAGCAGTTCTTC.

This sequence joins TRBV6-4 and TRBJ2-7, with D unresolved. Trimming pared 3 bases from V and 9 bases from J, leaving 0 bases between. The CDR3 loop spans 8 amino acids. Germline CDR1 is MRHNA and CDR2 is SNTAGT. DNA for the CDR3: TGTGCCAGCAGTGAGCAGTACTTC. Its protein product is CASSEQYF.

This chain links TRBV29-1 with TRBJ2-7, with D unclear. Germline V CDR1 and CDR2: SQVTM, ANQGSEA. This CDR3 is built from 13 residues. V was pared by 7 bases and J by 0 bases, with 13 bases between. As DNA, the CDR3 is TGCAGCGCCTACGACCCGAGCTCCTACGAGCAGTACTTC. This encodes CSAYDPSSYEQYF.

The chain links TRBV20-1 to TRBJ2-5; perhaps TRBD1 as D (6 bases). CDR3 length: 14 residues. V lost 2 bases and J lost 5, with 15 bases in between. CDR1 and CDR2 from the germline V gene are DFQATT and SNEGSKA (reference sequence). CDR3: CSARLQGKRETQYF. The CDR3 nucleotides are TGCAGTGCTAGATTGCAGGGGAAACGCGAGACCCAGTACTTC.

The chain links TRBV19 to TRBJ1-1; D possibly corresponds to TRBD1 (6 bases). Trimming took off 5 bases at V and 7 bases at J, with 14 bases between the two ends. CDR1 is LNHDA and CDR2 is SQIVND in the germline V gene (reference sequence). CDR3 length: 13 amino acids. The CDR3 sequence is CASSPRGGNEAFF. The CDR3 nucleotides are TGTGCCAGTAGTCCAAGAGGGGGGAATGAAGCTTTCTTT. The complete variable domain, with remaining parts taken from reference TRBV19 and TRBJ1-1, reads DGGITQSPKYLFRKEGQNVTLSCEQNLNHDAMYWYRQDPGQGLRLIYYSQIVNDFQKGDIAEGYSVSREKKESFPLTVTSAQKNPTAFYLCASSPRGGNEAFFGQGTRLTVV.